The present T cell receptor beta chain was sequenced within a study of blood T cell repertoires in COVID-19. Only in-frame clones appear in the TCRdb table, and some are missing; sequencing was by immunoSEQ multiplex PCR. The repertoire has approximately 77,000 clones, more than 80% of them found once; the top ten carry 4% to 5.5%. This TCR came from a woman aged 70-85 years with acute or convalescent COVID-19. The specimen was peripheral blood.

The CDR3 DNA is TGTGCCAGCGGGTGGGACGGCAGGGGCTACGAGCAGTACTTC. It is translated as CASGWDGRGYEQYF. J is TRBJ2-7 and V is TRBV6-5; tentative D call: TRBD1 (6 bases). The V gene lost 8 bases and the J gene lost 3 bases, with 17 bases spanning the gap. This CDR3 comprises 14 residues. Germline V gene sequence: CDR1 MNHEY, CDR2 SVGAGI.